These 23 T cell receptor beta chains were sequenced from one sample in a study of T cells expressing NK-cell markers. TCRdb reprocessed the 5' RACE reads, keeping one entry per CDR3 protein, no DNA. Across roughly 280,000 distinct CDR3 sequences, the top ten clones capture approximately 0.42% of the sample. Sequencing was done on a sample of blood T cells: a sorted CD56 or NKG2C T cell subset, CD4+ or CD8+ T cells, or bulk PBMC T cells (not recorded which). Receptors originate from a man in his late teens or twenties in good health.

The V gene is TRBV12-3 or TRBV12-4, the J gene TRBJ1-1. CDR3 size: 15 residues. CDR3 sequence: CASSLVITMNTEAFF.

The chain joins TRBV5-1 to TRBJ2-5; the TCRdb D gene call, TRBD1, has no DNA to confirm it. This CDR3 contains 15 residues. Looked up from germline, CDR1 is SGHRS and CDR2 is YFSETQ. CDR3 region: CASSPEQVKGETQYF.

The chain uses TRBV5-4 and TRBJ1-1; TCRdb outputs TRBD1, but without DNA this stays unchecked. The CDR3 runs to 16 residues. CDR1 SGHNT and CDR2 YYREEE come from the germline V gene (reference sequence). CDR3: CASSWGGARVNTEAFF.

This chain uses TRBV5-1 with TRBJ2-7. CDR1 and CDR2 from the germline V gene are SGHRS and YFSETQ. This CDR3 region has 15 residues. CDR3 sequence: CASSLVGGGAYEQYF.

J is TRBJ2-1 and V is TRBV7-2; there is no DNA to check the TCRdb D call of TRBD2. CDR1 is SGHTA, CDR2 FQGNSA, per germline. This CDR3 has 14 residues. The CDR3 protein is CASSLRLASNEQFF.

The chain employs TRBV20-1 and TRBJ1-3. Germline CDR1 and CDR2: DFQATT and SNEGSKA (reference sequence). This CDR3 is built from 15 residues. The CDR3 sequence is CSARGLGGNGNTIYF.

CDR3 in amino acids: CASSLGGLAGDNNEQFF. The chain uses TRBV7-9 and TRBJ2-1; TCRdb outputs TRBD2, but without DNA this stays unchecked. This CDR3 has 17 residues. Germline V CDR1 and CDR2: SEHNR, FQNEAQ (reference sequence).

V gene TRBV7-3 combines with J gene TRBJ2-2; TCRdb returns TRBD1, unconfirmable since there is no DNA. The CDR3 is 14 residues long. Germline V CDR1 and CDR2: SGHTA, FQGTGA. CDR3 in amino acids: CASTPTGDTGELFF.

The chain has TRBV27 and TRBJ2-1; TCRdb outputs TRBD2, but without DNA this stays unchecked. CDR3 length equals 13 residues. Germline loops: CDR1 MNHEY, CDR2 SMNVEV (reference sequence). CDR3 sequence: CASKPGLVGEQFF.

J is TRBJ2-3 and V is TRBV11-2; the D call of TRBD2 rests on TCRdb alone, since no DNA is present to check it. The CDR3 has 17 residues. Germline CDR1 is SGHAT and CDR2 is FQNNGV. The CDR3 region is CASSLDRGSSGGDTQYF.

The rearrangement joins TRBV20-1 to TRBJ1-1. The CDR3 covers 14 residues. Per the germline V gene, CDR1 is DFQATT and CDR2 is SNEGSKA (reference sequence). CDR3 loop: CSARDDRAVTEAFF.

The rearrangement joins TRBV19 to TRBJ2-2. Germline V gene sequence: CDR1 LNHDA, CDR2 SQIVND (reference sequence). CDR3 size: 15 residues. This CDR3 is CASSIILHNTGELFF.

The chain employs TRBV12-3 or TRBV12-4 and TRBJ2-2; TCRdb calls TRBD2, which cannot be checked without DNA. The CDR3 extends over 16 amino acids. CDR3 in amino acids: CASSLILAGVTGELFF.

CDR3 amino acids: CASSLRQGGKASSSGANVLTF. V usage is TRBV3-1 and J usage is TRBJ2-6; TCRdb names TRBD1, which stays unverified in the absence of DNA. Germline assignment: CDR1 LGHDT and CDR2 YNNKEL (reference sequence). This CDR3 comprises 21 residues.

This CDR3 reads CSVRLGSRTQYF. The chain is built from TRBV20-1 and TRBJ2-3. Germline CDR1 is DFQATT and CDR2 is SNEGSKA (reference sequence). This CDR3 comprises 12 residues.

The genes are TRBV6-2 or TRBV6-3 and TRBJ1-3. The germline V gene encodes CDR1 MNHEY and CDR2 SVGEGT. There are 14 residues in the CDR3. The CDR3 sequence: CASRLTTAGNTIYF.

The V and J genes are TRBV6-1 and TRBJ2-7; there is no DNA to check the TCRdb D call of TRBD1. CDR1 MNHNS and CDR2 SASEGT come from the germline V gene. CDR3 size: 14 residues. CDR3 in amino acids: CADMGRMSSYEQYF.

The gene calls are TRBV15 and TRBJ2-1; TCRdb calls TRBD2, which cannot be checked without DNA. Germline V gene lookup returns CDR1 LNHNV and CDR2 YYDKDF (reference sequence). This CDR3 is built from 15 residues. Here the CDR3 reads CATSTRILGRNEQFF.

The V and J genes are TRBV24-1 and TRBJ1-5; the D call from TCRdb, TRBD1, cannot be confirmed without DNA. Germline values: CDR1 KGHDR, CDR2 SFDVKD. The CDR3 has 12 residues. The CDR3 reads CAIGTGNQPQHF.

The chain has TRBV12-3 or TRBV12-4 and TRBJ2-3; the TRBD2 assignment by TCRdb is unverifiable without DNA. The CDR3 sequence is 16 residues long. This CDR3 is CASRSLAGGPVDTQYF.

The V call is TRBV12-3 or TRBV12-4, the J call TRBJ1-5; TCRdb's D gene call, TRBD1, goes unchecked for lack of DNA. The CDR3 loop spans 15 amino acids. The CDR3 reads CASSGTGSSNQPQHF.

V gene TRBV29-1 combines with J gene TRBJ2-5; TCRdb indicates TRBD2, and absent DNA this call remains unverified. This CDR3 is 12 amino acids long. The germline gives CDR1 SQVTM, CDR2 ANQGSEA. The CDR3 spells CRCSGPGETQYF. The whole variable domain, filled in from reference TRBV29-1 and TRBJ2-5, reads SAVISQKPSRDICQRGTSLTIQCQVDSQVTMMFWYRQQPGQSLTLIATANQGSEATYESGFVIDKFPISRPNLTFSTLTVSNMSPEDSSIYLCRCSGPGETQYFGPGTRLLVL.

This CDR3 is CASSLTAANTDTQYF. The chain carries TRBV27 and TRBJ2-3. This CDR3 is 15 amino acids long. The germline V gene has CDR1 MNHEY and CDR2 SMNVEV (reference sequence).